This is a list of T cell receptor beta chains from one sample in a study of T cell changes during pregnancy in multiple sclerosis. The assay was immunoSEQ multiplex PCR, and TCRdb's table has in-frame clones only and misses some. The sample has 45,000 to 50,000 clones, approximately 94% seen once. The specimen was CD8+ T cells from peripheral blood mononuclear cells, collected in the first trimester of pregnancy. The receptor set was obtained from a female donor with multiple sclerosis, enrolled in a pregnancy study. The CDR3 runs from the conserved cysteine through the conserved F or W. Each record gives: J gene, V gene, CDR3 length, CDR3 protein.

TRBJ2-7,TRBV11-2,14,CASSPGDRLYEQYF
TRBJ2-5,TRBV4-1,13,CASSQEAGGFQYF
TRBJ2-7,TRBV11-2,14,CASSLGLAGYEQYF
TRBJ1-6,TRBV4-2,17,CASSQDTGQVDNSPLHF
TRBJ2-7,TRBV4-1,14,CASSQGNRHYEQYF
TRBJ2-1,TRBV19,13,CASSPSGATEQFF
TRBJ1-4,TRBV7-9,16,CASSQGYSDINEKLFF
TRBJ2-7,TRBV4-1,15,CASSQEVGQSYEQYF
TRBJ2-2,TRBV15,16,CATSRGLAGSTGELFF
TRBJ2-7,TRBV5-1,14,CASSFGTVSYEQYF
TRBJ2-7,TRBV5-1,11,CASRQNYEQYF
TRBJ2-1,TRBV6-1,15,CALSELAGTNNEQFF
TRBJ2-7,TRBV13,15,CASNRKGQGFYEQYF
TRBJ1-1,TRBV15,15,CATSRDLRANTEAFF
TRBJ2-2,TRBV29-1,12,CSVLQGAGELFF
TRBJ2-1,TRBV27,20,CASSFIWAGTSGPQGNEQFF
TRBJ1-2,TRBV13,18,CASSLGHDRGQDVYGYTF
TRBJ1-2,TRBV6-1,18,CASSERVGGGGNSYGYTF
TRBJ2-3,TRBV5-1,13,CASLAGVGDTQYF
TRBJ2-7,TRBV2,13,CASSLDSPYEQYF
TRBJ1-6,TRBV10-2,14,CASSEDRSNSPLHF
TRBJ2-7,TRBV10-3,13,CATRDRGHDEQYF